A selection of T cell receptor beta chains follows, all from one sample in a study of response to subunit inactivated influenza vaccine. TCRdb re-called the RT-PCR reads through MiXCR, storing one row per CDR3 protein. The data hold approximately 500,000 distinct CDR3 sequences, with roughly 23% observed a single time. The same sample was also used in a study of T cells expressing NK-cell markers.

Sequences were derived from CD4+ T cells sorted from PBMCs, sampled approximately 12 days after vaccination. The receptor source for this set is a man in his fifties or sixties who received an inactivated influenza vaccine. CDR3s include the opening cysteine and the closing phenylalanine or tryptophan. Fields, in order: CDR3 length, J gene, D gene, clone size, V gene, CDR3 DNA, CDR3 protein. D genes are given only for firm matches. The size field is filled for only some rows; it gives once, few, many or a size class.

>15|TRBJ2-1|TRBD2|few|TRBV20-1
TGCAGTGCTAGAGATTTCCTAGCGGGGGACAATGAGCAGTTCTTC
CSARDFLAGDNEQFF
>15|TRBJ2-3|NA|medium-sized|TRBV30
TGTGCCTGGAGTCCCGGCGGACGGGGGTCGGATACGCAGTATTTT
CAWSPGGRGSDTQYF
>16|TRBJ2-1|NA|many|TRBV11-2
TGTGCCAGCAGCCCAGAACAGGTGAGCTCCTACAATGAGCAGTTCTTC
CASSPEQVSSYNEQFF
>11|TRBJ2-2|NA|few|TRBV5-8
TGTGCCAGCACCTTTGTCGGGGAGCTGTTTTTT
CASTFVGELFF
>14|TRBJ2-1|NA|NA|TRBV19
TGTGCCAGTAGTTTTTCGGAAAACTACAATGAGCAGTTCTTC
CASSFSENYNEQFF
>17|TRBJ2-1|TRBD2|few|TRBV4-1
TGCGCCAGCAGCTTAGCCAGACTAGCGGGCCTGGCCTATGAGCAGTTCTTC
CASSLARLAGLAYEQFF
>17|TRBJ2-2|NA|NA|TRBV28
TGTGCCAGCAGCAGGGATGCTCTAAAGACTTACACCGGGGAGCTGTTTTTT
CASSRDALKTYTGELFF
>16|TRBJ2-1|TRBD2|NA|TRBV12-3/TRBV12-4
TGTGCCAGCAGCTGGACTAGCGGGAGGGCCTTAAATGAGCAGTTCTTC
CASSWTSGRALNEQFF
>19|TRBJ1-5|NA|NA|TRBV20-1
TGCAGCGCTAGAGATGGGACCCTGGGCTGGCAGGGGAAGAAACAGCCCCAGCATTTT
CSARDGTLGWQGKKQPQHF
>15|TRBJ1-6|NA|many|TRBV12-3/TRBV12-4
TGTGCCAGCAGTTTGGGTAGCTCCTATAATTCACCCCTCCACTTT
CASSLGSSYNSPLHF
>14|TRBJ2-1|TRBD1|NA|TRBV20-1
TGCAGTGCTAGTGTGGGGACAGGGGGCGCCGGGCAGTTCTTC
CSASVGTGGAGQFF
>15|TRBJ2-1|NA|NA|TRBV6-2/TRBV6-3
TGTGCCAGCAGTTACTGGGCGGGACAGAGGAATGAGCAGTTCTTC
CASSYWAGQRNEQFF
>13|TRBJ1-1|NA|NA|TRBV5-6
TGTGCCAGCAGCTTCGGACGCAACCAGGGAGCTTTCTTT
CASSFGRNQGAFF
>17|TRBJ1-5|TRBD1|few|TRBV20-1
TGCAGTGCTAGAAGGGGGACAGGGGGCGCTGGCAATCAGCCCCAGCATTTT
CSARRGTGGAGNQPQHF
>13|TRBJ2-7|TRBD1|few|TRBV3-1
TGTGCCAGCAACCGCCGGGACAGAAACGAGCAGTACTTC
CASNRRDRNEQYF
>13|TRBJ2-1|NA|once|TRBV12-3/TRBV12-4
TGTGCCAGCAGTTTATTTTCTGACAATGAGCAGTTCTTC
CASSLFSDNEQFF
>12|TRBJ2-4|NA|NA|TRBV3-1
TGTGCCAGCAGCCACCTTCAAAACATTCAGTACTTC
CASSHLQNIQYF
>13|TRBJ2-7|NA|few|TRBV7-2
TGTGCCAGCAGCCAGATGGGGGTTTACGAGCAGTACTTC
CASSQMGVYEQYF
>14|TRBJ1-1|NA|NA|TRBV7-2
TGTGCCAGCAGCAAGGGACTAGCGGACACTGAAGCTTTCTTT
CASSKGLADTEAFF
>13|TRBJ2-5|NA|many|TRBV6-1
TGTGCCAGCAGCCGGGCGTTAAGGGAGACCCAGTACTTC
CASSRALRETQYF
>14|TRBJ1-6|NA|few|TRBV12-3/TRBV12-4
TGTGCCAGCAGTTTAGGGTCACAGGGATCACCCCTCCACTTT
CASSLGSQGSPLHF
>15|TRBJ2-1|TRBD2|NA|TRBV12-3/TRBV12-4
TGTGCCAGCAGGTCTAGCGGGTCGCCCTACAATGAGCAGTTCTTC
CASRSSGSPYNEQFF
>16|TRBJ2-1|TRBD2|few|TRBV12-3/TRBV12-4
TGTGCCAGCAGTGATTACACTAGCGGGGGGGCCGCTGAGCAGTTCTTC
CASSDYTSGGAAEQFF
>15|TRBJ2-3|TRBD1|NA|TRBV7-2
TGTGCCAGCAGGCCACAGGGGGCGAGGACAGATACGCAGTATTTT
CASRPQGARTDTQYF
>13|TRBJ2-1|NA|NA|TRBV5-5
TGTGCCAGGAGCTTAACTAGTAACTATGAGCAGTTCTTC
CARSLTSNYEQFF
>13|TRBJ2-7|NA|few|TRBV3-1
TGTGCCAGCAGCCAAGTCGAGGGGTACGAGCAGTACTTC
CASSQVEGYEQYF
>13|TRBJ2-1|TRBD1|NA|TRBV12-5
TGTGCTAGTGGAAGGGACAGGGGGGATGAGCAGTTCTTC
CASGRDRGDEQFF
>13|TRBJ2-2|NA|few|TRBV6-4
TGTGCCAGCAGTGCCAGTAACACCGGGGAGCTGTTTTTT
CASSASNTGELFF
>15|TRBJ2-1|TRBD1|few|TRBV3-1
TGTGCCGGATTAGCGGACAGGGAGCCCTACAATGAGCAGTTCTTC
CAGLADREPYNEQFF
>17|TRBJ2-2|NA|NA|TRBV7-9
TGTGCCAGCAGGACCAACACCGGGACACTTCACACCGGGGAGCTGTTTTTT
CASRTNTGTLHTGELFF
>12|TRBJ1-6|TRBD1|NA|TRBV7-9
TGTGCCAGCAGCGACAGGGGTTCACCCCTCCACTTT
CASSDRGSPLHF
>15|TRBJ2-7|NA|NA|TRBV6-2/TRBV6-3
TGTGCCAGCAGTTACTATCTGGGAAGCACCTACGAGCAGTACTTC
CASSYYLGSTYEQYF
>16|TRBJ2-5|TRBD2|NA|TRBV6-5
TGTGCCAGCAGTTACGGGGCGGGGGGGTACCAAGAGACCCAGTACTTC
CASSYGAGGYQETQYF
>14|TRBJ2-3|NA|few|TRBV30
TGTGCCTGGACCCCGACCACGCGCACAGATACGCAGTATTTT
CAWTPTTRTDTQYF
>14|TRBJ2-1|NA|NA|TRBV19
TGTGCCAGTAGTCAGGGGGAGGGGTTAGGTGAGCAGTTCTTC
CASSQGEGLGEQFF
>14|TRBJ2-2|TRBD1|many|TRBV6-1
TGTGCCAGCAGGACAGGGGGCCCCACCGGGGAGCTGTTTTTT
CASRTGGPTGELFF
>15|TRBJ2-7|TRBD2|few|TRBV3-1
TGTGCCAGCAGCCAGGCGGGGGGTAGCTACGAAGAGCAGTACTTC
CASSQAGGSYEEQYF
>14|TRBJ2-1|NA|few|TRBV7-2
TGTGCCAGCAGCCCCCTCTCGGTCTACAATGAGCAGTTCTTC
CASSPLSVYNEQFF
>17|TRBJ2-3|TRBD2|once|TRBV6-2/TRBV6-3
TGTGCCAGCAGTTACGATGGGACTAGCCCCGGGATGGTTACGCAGTATTTT
CASSYDGTSPGMVTQYF
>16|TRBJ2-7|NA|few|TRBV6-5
TGTGCCAGCAGTTACCCCACCCAGGGTGGGGGTGGCGAGCAGTACTTC
CASSYPTQGGGGEQYF
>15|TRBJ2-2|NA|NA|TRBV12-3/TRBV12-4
TGTGCCAGCAGGAAGAGGACAGCAAACACCGGGGAGCTGTTTTTT
CASRKRTANTGELFF
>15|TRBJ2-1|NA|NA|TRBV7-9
TGTGCCAGCAGCCCCTTGCCGGGAGCCTACAATGAGCAGTTCTTC
CASSPLPGAYNEQFF
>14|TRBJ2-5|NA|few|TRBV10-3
TGTGCCATCAGCGATACAGGGAATGGAGAGACCCAGTACTTC
CAISDTGNGETQYF
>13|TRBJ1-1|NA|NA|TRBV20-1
TGCAGTGCTAGAGCATGGGAGGGCACTGAAGCTTTCTTT
CSARAWEGTEAFF
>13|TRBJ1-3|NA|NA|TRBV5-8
TGTGCCAGCAGCGTTGAAGGGAGTCACACCATATATTTT
CASSVEGSHTIYF
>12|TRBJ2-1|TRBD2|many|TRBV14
TGTGCCAGCAGCTTCACCGGGACTAGCGTTTTCTTC
CASSFTGTSVFF
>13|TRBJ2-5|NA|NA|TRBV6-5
TGTGCCAGCAGTTACGCCAGGCAAGAGACCCAGTACTTC
CASSYARQETQYF
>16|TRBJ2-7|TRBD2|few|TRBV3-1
TGTGCCAGCAGCCCCCGCGGGGGGGCCGTCTCCTACGAGCAGTACTTC
CASSPRGGAVSYEQYF
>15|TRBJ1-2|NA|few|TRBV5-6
TGTGCCAGCAGCCCCATGGGGGGCCGGAACTATGGCTACACCTTC
CASSPMGGRNYGYTF
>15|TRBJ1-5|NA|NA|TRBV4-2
TGTGCCAGCCGACTGTCAGGGGTCGGCAATCAGCCCCAGCATTTT
CASRLSGVGNQPQHF
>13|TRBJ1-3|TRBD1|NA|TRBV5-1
TGCGCCAGCAGGAGGACAGGGGACAACACCATATATTTT
CASRRTGDNTIYF
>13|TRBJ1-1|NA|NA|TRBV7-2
TGTGCCAGCAGCTGGAAGTTGTTCACTGAAGCTTTCTTT
CASSWKLFTEAFF
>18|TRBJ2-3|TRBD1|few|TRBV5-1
TGCGCCAGCAGCTCTCCCCCCGGGACAGGGGGCTTTGCAGATACGCAGTATTTT
CASSSPPGTGGFADTQYF
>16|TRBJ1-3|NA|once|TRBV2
TGTGCCAGCAGTGAAAGTAGCACATTCTCTGGAAACACCATATATTTT
CASSESSTFSGNTIYF
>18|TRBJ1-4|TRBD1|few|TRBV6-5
TGTGCCAGCAGTTACCGACCGGGACAGCTCTCAACTAATGAAAAACTGTTTTTT
CASSYRPGQLSTNEKLFF